This T cell receptor (beta chain) is drawn from a study of shared clonotypes between healthy human individuals. Study at large: There were three CD4 naive, three CD4 memory, two CD8 naive and one CD8 memory plates per donor.

CDR3 size: 14 residues. Germline V lookup: CDR1 MGHDK, CDR2 SYGVNS. V was trimmed by 3 bases and J by 3 bases, leaving 11 bases between them. The table came from immunoSEQ multiplex PCR; TCRdb's copy has only in-frame clones and leaves some out. The sample yields 900,000 to 1,200,000 clones, around three quarters seen once. The clonotype originates from a man in his late teens or twenties in good health. Some clones in this sample may be carry-over from other donors' samples. Material: memory CD4+ T cells from PBMCs. The subset was: CD45RA-negative fraction. This rearrangement joins TRBV25-1 to TRBJ2-5; a weak D match, TRBD2 (5 bases). The CDR3 region is CASSDPDWKETQYF. Here the CDR3 DNA reads TGTGCCAGCAGTGATCCGGACTGGAAAGAGACCCAGTACTTC.